The 21 T cell receptor beta chains below all came from one sample that was sequenced in a study of T cell clonality in common variable immunodeficiency. TCRdb's copy holds only in-frame clones and misses some; the assay was immunoSEQ multiplex PCR. Singletons are absent from the sample, which has 35,000 to 45,000 clones. Sequenced sample: peripheral blood mononuclear cells. Source of these receptors: a person aged 18 to 75 in good health.

This clone was counted ten times or more. The read falls 3 residues short of the CDR3 end, and the missing part is taken from the germline J gene. The rearrangement links TRBV9 to TRBJ1-2, with TRBD1 matching over 8 bases. The V and J ends lost 0 bases and 5 bases, in that order; junction bases with no gene match: 6. Germline CDR1 is SGDLS and CDR2 is YYNGEE. The CDR3 covers 15 residues. The sequenced CDR3 bases are TGTGCCAGCAGCGTAGGCGGACAGGGAAAGTATGGC. It yields the protein CASSVGGQGKYG. The whole CDR3 protein is CASSVGGQGKYGYTF.

The sample holds a few counts of this clone. The CDR3 protein is CASRLAGGDAYNEQFF. The CDR3 bases that were read are TGTGCCAGCCGACTAGCGGGAGGCGACGCCTACAATGAG. V is TRBV2 and J is TRBJ2-1; 13 positions match TRBD2. Sequencing ends 3 residues short of the CDR3 end; the germline J gene provides the rest. V shed 8 bases, J shed 2 bases, and the junction held 6 bases outside the gene matches. Germline CDR1 reads SNHLY; CDR2 reads FYNNEI. This CDR3 contains 16 residues.

The sample holds many counts of this clone. The read is 3 residues too short to cover the CDR3 end, so that end is filled in from the germline J gene. The genes are TRBV6-1 and TRBJ2-6; D tentatively fits TRBD1 or TRBD2 (5 bases each). The V gene lost 1 base and the J gene lost 1 base, with 8 bases spanning the gap. Germline lookup yields CDR1 MNHNS and CDR2 SASEGT. This CDR3 has 16 amino acids. CDR3 sequence reads: CASSEEEGSGANVLTF. CDR3 bases read: TGTGCCAGCAGTGAAGAAGAGGGGTCTGGGGCCAACGTC.

This clone was recorded many times. The read gets to within 3 residues of the CDR3 end, and the germline J gene fills in the rest. This chain connects TRBV9 to TRBJ2-7; D not certain. The CDR3 runs 14 residues. The V gene lost 4 bases and the J gene lost 3 bases, with 14 bases spanning the gap. Germline assignment: CDR1 SGDLS and CDR2 YYNGEE. The CDR3 protein is CASSTSHLSYEQYF. The DNA read from the CDR3 is TGTGCCAGCAGCACGAGCCATTTAAGCTACGAG.

To note about this clone: The missing CDR3 end, 3 residues past where the read stops, is filled in from the germline J gene. The rearrangement joins TRBV18 to TRBJ2-2; 9 bases line up with TRBD1. The CDR3 totals 17 residues. Germline V gene sequence: CDR1 KGHSH, CDR2 LQKENI. The V segment lost 3 bases and the J segment 1 base; nucleotides outside the gene matches: 6. The DNA read from the CDR3 is TGTGCCAGCTCACCGTTCGGACAGGGGAGGAACACCGGGGAG. Its translation: CASSPFGQGRNTGE. The CDR3 in its entirety is CASSPFGQGRNTGELFF. Variable domain in full (rest from reference TRBV18 and TRBJ2-2): NAGVMQNPRHLVRRRGQEARLRCSPMKGHSHVYWYRQLPEEGLKFMVYLQKENIIDESGMPKERFSAEFPKEGPSILRIQQVVRGDSAAYFCASSPFGQGRNTGELFFGEGSRLTVL.

With respect to this clone: The CDR3 end falls 3 residues outside the read, so it is completed with the germline J gene. This sequence joins TRBV11-2 and TRBJ2-7; the D is unclear. The V end was cut by 5 bases, the J end by 3 bases, with 8 bases between. This CDR3 has 12 amino acids. Germline V gives CDR1 SGHAT, CDR2 FQNNGV. The CDR3 region is CASSTTHYEQYF. CDR3 DNA (partial): TGTGCCAGCAGCACAACCCACTACGAG.

In regard to this clone: The read is 3 residues too short to cover the CDR3 end, so that end is filled in from the germline J gene. The V and J genes are TRBV7-9 and TRBJ2-7; possible D gene TRBD2, 5 bases. V was trimmed by 4 bases and J by 1 base, leaving 14 bases between them. This CDR3 has 15 amino acids. Germline CDR1 is SEHNR and CDR2 is FQNEAQ (reference sequence). CDR3 protein: CASSSGPGLSYEQYF. The part of the CDR3 DNA that was read is TGTGCCAGCAGCTCCGGGCCGGGGTTATCCTACGAG.

This clone was seen ten or more times. Read coverage stops 3 residues before the CDR3 terminus; the germline J gene supplies the remainder. The V gene is TRBV2, the J gene TRBJ2-3, with 13 bases identical to TRBD2. The CDR3 totals 16 residues. The ends lost 9 bases at V and 4 bases at J; junction bases unmatched: 10. The germline V gene has CDR1 SNHLY and CDR2 FYNNEI. The CDR3 DNA, read in part, is TGTGCCAGTCGGACTAGCGGGAGTGGGGGGGCAGATACG. Its protein product is CASRTSGSGGADT. The whole CDR3 protein is CASRTSGSGGADTQYF.

This clone was counted at least ten times. Read data end 3 residues before the CDR3 end; the end is taken from the germline J gene. V and J are TRBV19 and TRBJ2-1; 8 bases fit TRBD2. J lost 6 bases, V lost 7 bases, and 8 bases had no gene match. This CDR3 has 14 residues. CDR1 and CDR2 (germline): LNHDA, SQIVND (reference sequence). The part of the CDR3 DNA that was read is TGTGCCAGTAATAGCGGGGAAGTGGGCAATGAG. It is translated as CASNSGEVGNE. The CDR3 reads in full as CASNSGEVGNEQFF.

This clone was seen ten or more times. The CDR3 is cut off 3 residues early in the read; its end comes from the germline J gene. The V gene is TRBV11-2, the J gene TRBJ1-2; TRBD1 matches at 9 bases. Unmatched junction bases numbered 6, after V lost 5 bases and J lost 5 bases. The CDR3 consists of 14 residues. Germline lookup yields CDR1 SGHAT and CDR2 FQNNGV. The sequenced CDR3 bases are TGTGCCAGCAGCCCCGGACAGGGGTGGTATGGC. It translates to CASSPGQGWYG. The whole CDR3 sequence is CASSPGQGWYGYTF.

In its sample, this clone was seen many times. The read terminates 3 residues before the CDR3 end, so the remaining end is supplied by the germline J gene. The V gene is TRBV19, the J gene TRBJ1-1; D gene ambiguous. Germline lookup yields CDR1 LNHDA and CDR2 SQIVND (reference sequence). With 1 base removed from V and 1 base from J, the gap between germline ends came to 10 bases. The CDR3 has 15 residues. The covered CDR3 bases are TGTGCCAGTAGTATAGGATTGGAGGGGAACACTGAA. Protein: CASSIGLEGNTE. The CDR3 reads in full as CASSIGLEGNTEAFF.

This clone was observed many times. The read is 3 residues too short to cover the CDR3 end, so that end is filled in from the germline J gene. This sequence joins TRBV20-1 and TRBJ2-7, with D perhaps assigned TRBD1 or TRBD2 (6 bases each). V was clipped by 3 bases and J by 0 bases, with 12 bases between them. Germline V gene data show CDR1 as DFQATT and CDR2 as SNEGSKA (reference sequence). The length of the CDR3 is 14 residues. CDR3: CSASRRGGSYEQYF. The CDR3 bases that were read are TGCAGTGCTAGTCGCAGGGGAGGCTCCTACGAG.

This clone was recorded many times. The CDR3 end lies 3 residues beyond the end of the read and is filled in from the germline J gene. V gene TRBV6-1 combines with J gene TRBJ2-7; 8 bases align to TRBD2. This CDR3 region has 15 residues. V shed 8 bases and J 0 bases; nucleotides not matched to a gene: 9. CDR1 and CDR2 from the germline V gene are MNHNS and SASEGT. The CDR3 here is CASGEGLAVSYEQYF. CDR3 bases read: TGTGCCAGCGGGGAAGGACTAGCTGTCTCCTACGAG.

A note on this clone: With the read ending 3 residues before the CDR3 end, the germline J gene is used to fill in that end. The chain is built from TRBV20-1 and TRBJ2-3; 12 bases map to TRBD2. CDR3 length: 19 residues. CDR1 and CDR2 (germline): DFQATT, SNEGSKA (reference sequence). The CDR3 bases that were read are TGCAGTGCTAGACCCCTCCTAGCGGGGGGGCTCAGAAACCAAGAGACG. Protein: CSARPLLAGGLRNQET. The full CDR3 reads CSARPLLAGGLRNQETQYF.

A remark on this clone: The DNA ends 3 residues before the CDR3 does, and the rest of the CDR3 is filled in from the germline J gene. The V gene is TRBV7-9, the J gene TRBJ2-4, with 9 positions matching TRBD1. CDR1 and CDR2 (germline): SEHNR, FQNEAQ (reference sequence). The CDR3 sequence is 14 residues long. Here the CDR3 reads CASSSDRGNYGQYF. CDR3 DNA, as far as it was read: TGTGCCAGCAGCTCTGACAGGGGGAACTATGGT.

The table lists this clone with many counts. Sequencing ends 3 residues short of the CDR3 end; the germline J gene provides the rest. The chain links TRBV14 to TRBJ2-3, with 9 bases fitting TRBD2. V gave up 0 bases and J gave up 5 bases; unmatched junction bases: 6. Germline V lookup: CDR1 SGHDN, CDR2 FVKESK. CDR3 size: 16 residues. The sequenced CDR3 bases are TGTGCCAGCAGCCAAGATCATGCGGGAGGGCGAGATACG. This encodes CASSQDHAGGRDT. The whole CDR3 protein is CASSQDHAGGRDTQYF.

This clone was recorded many times. The CDR3 end lies 3 residues beyond the end of the read and is filled in from the germline J gene. The V and J genes are TRBV6-2 or TRBV6-3 and TRBJ2-3, with TRBD1 as a possible D gene (6 bases). The germline CDR1 and CDR2 sequences are MNHEY and SVGEGT. Trimming cost V 8 bases and J 5 bases, with 17 bases left between them. The CDR3 sequence is 14 residues long. CDR3 residues: CASEEGVGQDTQYF. The sequenced CDR3 bases are TGTGCCAGCGAAGAGGGGGTAGGACAAGATACG.

This clone was seen ten or more times. Coverage ceases 3 residues before the CDR3 finishes, and the germline J gene fills in the end. J is TRBJ2-7 and V is TRBV5-1, with 9 bases lining up with TRBD1. The CDR3 consists of 14 residues. Germline trimming cut 4 bases from V and 5 bases from J; bases unmatched to any gene: 7. CDR1 is SGHRS, CDR2 YFSETQ, per germline. CDR3 loop: CASSPRQGDHEQYF. The sequenced CDR3 bases are TGCGCCAGCAGCCCGAGACAGGGGGACCACGAG.

This clone was seen ten or more times. The read ends 3 residues early relative to the CDR3; the germline J gene fills the gap. J is TRBJ1-2 and V is TRBV2; TRBD1 is a possible D gene (6 bases). The germline gives CDR1 SNHLY, CDR2 FYNNEI. The CDR3 covers 15 residues. Deletions cut 5 bases from V and 0 bases from J, with 13 bases between. The DNA read from the CDR3 is TGTGCCAGCAGTTTACAGGGTCCCTCTAACTATGGC. This translates into CASSLQGPSNYG. The whole CDR3 reads CASSLQGPSNYGYTF.

This clone was recorded a few times. This could be a read error, since a much larger clone is one nucleotide away. The missing CDR3 end, 3 residues past where the read stops, is filled in from the germline J gene. The rearrangement joins TRBV2 to TRBJ2-3; D might be TRBD1 (6 bases). The CDR3 consists of 12 residues. Germline loops: CDR1 SNHLY, CDR2 FYNNEI. The CDR3 sequence: CASNRGFQPQYF. CDR3 DNA (partial): TGTGCCAGCAATAGGGGGTTTCAGCCG.

This clone has a count of ten or more. The CDR3 extends 3 residues past the end of the read, so its final part is completed from the germline J gene. This chain links TRBV30 with TRBJ2-1, with 12 bases fitting TRBD2. CDR1 is GTSNPN, CDR2 SVGIG, per germline (reference sequence). V trimming: 1 base; J trimming: 7 bases; junction bases outside the gene matches: 14. The CDR3 loop spans 18 amino acids. CDR3 region: CAWSGGAGLAGFGNEQFF. The CDR3 bases that were read are TGTGCCTGGAGTGGGGGGGCAGGACTAGCGGGATTTGGGAATGAG.